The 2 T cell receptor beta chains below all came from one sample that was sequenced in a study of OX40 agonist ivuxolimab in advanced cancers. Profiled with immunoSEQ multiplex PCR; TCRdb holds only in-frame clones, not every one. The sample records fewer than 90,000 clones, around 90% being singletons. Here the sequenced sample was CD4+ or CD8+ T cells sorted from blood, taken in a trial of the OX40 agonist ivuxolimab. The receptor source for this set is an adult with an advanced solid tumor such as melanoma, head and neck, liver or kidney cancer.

The CDR3 bases are TGTGCCAGTAGTATCCCCGCCAGGGATAATCAGCCCCAGCATTTT. Amino acids: CASSIPARDNQPQHF. The chain joins TRBV19 to TRBJ1-5; D may be TRBD1 (5 bases). The CDR3 runs 15 residues. Germline assignment: CDR1 LNHDA and CDR2 SQIVND (reference sequence). Trimming removed 3 bases from V and 4 bases from J, with 13 bases in between.

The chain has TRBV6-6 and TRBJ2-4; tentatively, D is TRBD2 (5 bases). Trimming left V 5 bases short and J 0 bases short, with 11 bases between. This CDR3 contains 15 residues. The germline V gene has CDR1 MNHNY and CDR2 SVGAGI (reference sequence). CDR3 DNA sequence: TGTGCCAGCAGTCCGGACGGGATAGCCAAAAACATTCAGTACTTC. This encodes CASSPDGIAKNIQYF.